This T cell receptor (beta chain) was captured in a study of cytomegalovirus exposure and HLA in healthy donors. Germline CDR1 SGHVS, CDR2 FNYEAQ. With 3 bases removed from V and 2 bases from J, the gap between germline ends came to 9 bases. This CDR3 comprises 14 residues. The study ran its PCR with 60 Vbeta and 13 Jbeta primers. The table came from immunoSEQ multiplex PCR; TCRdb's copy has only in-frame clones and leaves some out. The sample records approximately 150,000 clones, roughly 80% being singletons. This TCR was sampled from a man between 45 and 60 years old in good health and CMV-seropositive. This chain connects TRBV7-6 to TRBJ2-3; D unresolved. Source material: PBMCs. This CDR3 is CASSLGTNTDTQYF. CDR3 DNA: TGTGCCAGCAGCTTGGGCACCAACACAGATACGCAGTATTTT.